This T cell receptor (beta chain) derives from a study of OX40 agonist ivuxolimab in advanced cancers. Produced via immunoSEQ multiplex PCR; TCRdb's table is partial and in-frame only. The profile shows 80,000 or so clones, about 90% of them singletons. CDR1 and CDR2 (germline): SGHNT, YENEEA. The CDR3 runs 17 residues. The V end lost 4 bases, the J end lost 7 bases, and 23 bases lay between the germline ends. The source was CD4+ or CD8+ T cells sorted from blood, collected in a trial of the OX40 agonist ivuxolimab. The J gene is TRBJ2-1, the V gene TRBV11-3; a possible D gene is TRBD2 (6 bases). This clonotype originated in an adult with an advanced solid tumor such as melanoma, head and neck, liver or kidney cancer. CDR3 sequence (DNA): TGTGCCAGCAGCTCACCTTCGGGGGAGACGGTTCGGAATGAGCAGTTCTTC. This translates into CASSSPSGETVRNEQFF. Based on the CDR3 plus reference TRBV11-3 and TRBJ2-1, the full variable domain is EAGVVQSPRYKIIEKKQPVAFWCNPISGHNTLYWYLQNLGQGPELLIRYENEEAVDDSQLPKDRFSAERLKGVDSTLKIQPAELGDSAVYLCASSSPSGETVRNEQFFGPGTRLTVL.